A selection of T cell receptor beta chains follows, all from one sample in a study of T cells after yellow fever vaccination. TCRdb fed the 5' RACE reads into MiXCR, producing one record per CDR3 protein. The sample has more than 200,000 distinct CDR3 sequences; roughly 3.5% are singletons. The sequencing used PBMCs, collected 15 days after the yellow fever booster vaccination. The receptors were gathered from a man aged 18 to 30 who received the YFV17D yellow fever vaccine. CDR3s leave out the opening cysteine and the closing phenylalanine or tryptophan.

j_gene: TRBJ1-5
v_gene: TRBV12-3/TRBV12-4
CDR3aa: ASSLSGQGSQPQH

j_gene: TRBJ1-1
v_gene: TRBV6-2/TRBV6-3
CDR3aa: ASTSGLGTEAF

j_gene: TRBJ1-1
v_gene: TRBV4-2
CDR3aa: ASSVGTETEAF

j_gene: TRBJ2-7
v_gene: TRBV15
CDR3aa: ATSRAVGGYEQY

j_gene: TRBJ2-2
v_gene: TRBV7-3
CDR3aa: ASSLGTSGALLGAGELF

j_gene: TRBJ2-7
v_gene: TRBV7-2
CDR3aa: ASSTFDRPYEQY

j_gene: TRBJ2-5
v_gene: TRBV9
CDR3aa: ASSPLEGLAGRETQY

j_gene: TRBJ1-2
v_gene: TRBV11-2
CDR3aa: ASREPRLNYGYT

j_gene: TRBJ2-6
v_gene: TRBV7-3
CDR3aa: ASAEGQSSGANVLT

j_gene: TRBJ2-5
v_gene: TRBV7-6
CDR3aa: ASSLAGKETQY

j_gene: TRBJ2-7
v_gene: TRBV7-2
CDR3aa: ASSYGDSEQY

j_gene: TRBJ1-2
v_gene: TRBV4-1
CDR3aa: ASSLRDTNYGYT

j_gene: TRBJ2-1
v_gene: TRBV5-1
CDR3aa: ASSLSAGVYNEQF

j_gene: TRBJ1-4
v_gene: TRBV10-2
CDR3aa: ASGRLREKLF

j_gene: TRBJ1-6
v_gene: TRBV27
CDR3aa: ASRSGGGGSPLH

j_gene: TRBJ2-7
v_gene: TRBV27
CDR3aa: ASSPAAGSAYEQY

j_gene: TRBJ1-1
v_gene: TRBV6-6
CDR3aa: ASSPTGPYTEAF

j_gene: TRBJ2-7
v_gene: TRBV5-1
CDR3aa: ASSPGPGQTVYEQY

j_gene: TRBJ2-1
v_gene: TRBV7-8
CDR3aa: ASTSDRGEQF

j_gene: TRBJ1-6
v_gene: TRBV20-1
CDR3aa: SAREGVGSPLH

j_gene: TRBJ2-2
v_gene: TRBV20-1
CDR3aa: SARDPQRVTGELF

j_gene: TRBJ1-5
v_gene: TRBV21-1
CDR3aa: ASSRGTLSPNQPQH

j_gene: TRBJ2-3
v_gene: TRBV15
CDR3aa: ATSRTSGGADTQY

j_gene: TRBJ1-6
v_gene: TRBV5-1
CDR3aa: ASSIGSGNSPLH

j_gene: TRBJ1-1
v_gene: TRBV10-3
CDR3aa: AITKGQNTEAF

j_gene: TRBJ1-4
v_gene: TRBV2
CDR3aa: ASSSRTDEKLF

j_gene: TRBJ2-3
v_gene: TRBV18
CDR3aa: ASSLNAPQTGSTDTQY

j_gene: TRBJ1-1
v_gene: TRBV6-5
CDR3aa: ASSSPGVKTEAF

j_gene: TRBJ1-6
v_gene: TRBV20-1
CDR3aa: SVRRIGAPRDNSPLH

j_gene: TRBJ2-1
v_gene: TRBV7-9
CDR3aa: ASSFGGLKQF

j_gene: TRBJ1-5
v_gene: TRBV28
CDR3aa: ASSLLSRISNQPQH

j_gene: TRBJ1-5
v_gene: TRBV7-2
CDR3aa: ASSLAGGPINQPQH

j_gene: TRBJ2-1
v_gene: TRBV11-2
CDR3aa: ASSVPYEQF

j_gene: TRBJ2-3
v_gene: TRBV12-5
CDR3aa: ASSTGGDTQY

j_gene: TRBJ2-3
v_gene: TRBV25-1
CDR3aa: ASSESGGAGDTQY

j_gene: TRBJ1-5
v_gene: TRBV4-3
CDR3aa: ASSQEGQQPQH

j_gene: TRBJ1-1
v_gene: TRBV5-1
CDR3aa: ASSANTEAF

j_gene: TRBJ2-5
v_gene: TRBV7-2
CDR3aa: ASSHPNGGRETQY

j_gene: TRBJ2-5
v_gene: TRBV29-1
CDR3aa: SVGAIGQGETQY